This T cell receptor (beta chain) was identified in a study of OX40 agonist ivuxolimab in advanced cancers. The wider study: The group had a mean age of roughly 65 years, ranged from 23 to 79, and was 80% to 90% male.

After removal of 5 bases from V and 8 bases from J, the junction contained 16 bases not matched to a gene. Germline V lookup: CDR1 SGHTA, CDR2 FQGNSA. The CDR3 extends over 16 amino acids. Produced via immunoSEQ multiplex PCR; TCRdb's table is partial and in-frame only. The table has 69,000 or so clones, 75% to 90% seen once. The rearrangement links TRBV7-2 to TRBJ1-2; 8 bases line up with TRBD1. The sequencing used CD4+ or CD8+ T cells sorted from blood, collected in a trial of the OX40 agonist ivuxolimab. The source is an adult with an advanced solid tumor such as melanoma, head and neck, liver or kidney cancer. The chain's CDR3 is CASSPRSGQGAWGYTF. CDR3 coding DNA: TGTGCCAGCAGCCCTAGATCCGGACAGGGCGCTTGGGGCTACACCTTC.